This TCR beta chain appears in the sequencing data of a study of CD8 T cells in ankylosing spondylitis. Study results and caveats: A motif of under ten highly homologous TCR beta variants was seen as apparently characteristic of ankylosing spondylitis blood. With a CD8+ phenotype, disease-linked clones were relatively rare in peripheral blood.

The length of the CDR3 is 14 residues. Trimming removed 1 base at V and 3 bases at J, with 10 bases between. Germline loops: CDR1 SGHRS, CDR2 YFSETQ. TCRdb reprocessed the 5' RACE reads with MiXCR, giving one entry per CDR3 protein. The sample has about 800,000 distinct CDR3 sequences, 12% seen once; the top ten hold around 0.51%. About this clonotype: Its antigen is undetermined.

Material: blood, either unsorted or a sorted T cell fraction (not recorded which). V and J are TRBV5-1 and TRBJ2-5; the D is unclear. This TCR derives from a male donor with ankylosing spondylitis. The CDR3 DNA reads TGCGCCAGCAGCTTGAACGGAAGGGAAGAGACCCAGTACTTC. Its translation is CASSLNGREETQYF.